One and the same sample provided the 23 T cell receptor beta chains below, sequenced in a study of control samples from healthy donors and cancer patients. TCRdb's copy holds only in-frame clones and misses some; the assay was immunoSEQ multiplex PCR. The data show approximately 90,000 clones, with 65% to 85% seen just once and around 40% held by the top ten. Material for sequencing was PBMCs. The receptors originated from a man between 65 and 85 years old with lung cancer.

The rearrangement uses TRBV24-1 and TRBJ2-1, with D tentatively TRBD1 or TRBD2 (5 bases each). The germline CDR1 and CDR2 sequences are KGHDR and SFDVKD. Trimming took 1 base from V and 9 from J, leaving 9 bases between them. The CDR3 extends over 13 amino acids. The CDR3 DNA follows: TGTGCCACCAGTGATTTACCGAGGGGTGAGCAGTTCTTC. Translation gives CATSDLPRGEQFF.

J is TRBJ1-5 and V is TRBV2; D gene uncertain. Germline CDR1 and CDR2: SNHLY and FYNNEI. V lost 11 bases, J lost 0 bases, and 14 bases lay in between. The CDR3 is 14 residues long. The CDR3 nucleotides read TGTGCCGGCTCTTATTTAAATAGCAATCAGCCCCAGCATTTT. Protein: CAGSYLNSNQPQHF.

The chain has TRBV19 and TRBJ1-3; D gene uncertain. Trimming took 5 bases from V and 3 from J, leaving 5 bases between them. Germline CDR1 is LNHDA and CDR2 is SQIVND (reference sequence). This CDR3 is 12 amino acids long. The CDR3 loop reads CASSVIGNTIYF. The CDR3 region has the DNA TGTGCCAGTAGTGTAATTGGAAACACCATATATTTT.

The CDR3 region has the DNA TGTGCCAGCAGCTTAGAAGGCAGGGGTTCCGCGATGGGCTACGAGCAGTACTTC. Its protein product is CASSLEGRGSAMGYEQYF. This sequence joins TRBV7-8 and TRBJ2-7; possibly TRBD1 for D (6 bases). V lost 1 base to trimming and J lost 3 bases, with 22 bases between them. Germline V CDR1 and CDR2: SGHVS, FQNEAQ. The CDR3 totals 18 residues.

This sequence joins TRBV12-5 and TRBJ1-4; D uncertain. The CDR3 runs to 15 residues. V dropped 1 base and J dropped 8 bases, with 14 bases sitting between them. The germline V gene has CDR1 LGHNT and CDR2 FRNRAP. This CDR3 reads CASGLGADGDEKLFF. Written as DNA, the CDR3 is TGTGCTAGTGGTTTGGGGGCCGATGGCGACGAAAAACTGTTTTTT.

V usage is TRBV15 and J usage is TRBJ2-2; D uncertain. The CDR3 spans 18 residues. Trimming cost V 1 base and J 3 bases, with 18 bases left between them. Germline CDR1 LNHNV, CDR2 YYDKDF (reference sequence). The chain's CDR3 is CATSRALGPPGDTGELFF. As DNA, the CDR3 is TGTGCCACCAGCAGAGCCCTGGGTCCCCCTGGGGACACCGGGGAGCTGTTTTTT.

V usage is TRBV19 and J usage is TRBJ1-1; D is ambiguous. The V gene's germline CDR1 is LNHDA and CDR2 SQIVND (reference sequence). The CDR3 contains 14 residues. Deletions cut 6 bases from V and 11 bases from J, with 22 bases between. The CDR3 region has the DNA TGTGCCAGTAGCTCCGGGGATAGCGGAGTGAAGGCTTTCTTT. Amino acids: CASSSGDSGVKAFF. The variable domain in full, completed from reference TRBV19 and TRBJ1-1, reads DGGITQSPKYLFRKEGQNVTLSCEQNLNHDAMYWYRQDPGQGLRLIYYSQIVNDFQKGDIAEGYSVSREKKESFPLTVTSAQKNPTAFYLCASSSGDSGVKAFFGQGTRLTVV.

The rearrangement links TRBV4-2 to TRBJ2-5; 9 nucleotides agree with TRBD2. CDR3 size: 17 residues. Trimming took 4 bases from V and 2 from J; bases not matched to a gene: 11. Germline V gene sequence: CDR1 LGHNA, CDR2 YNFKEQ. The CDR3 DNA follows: TGTGCCAGCAGCCGATGGGCGGGGGGGCGTATTCAAGAGACCCAGTACTTC. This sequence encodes CASSRWAGGRIQETQYF.

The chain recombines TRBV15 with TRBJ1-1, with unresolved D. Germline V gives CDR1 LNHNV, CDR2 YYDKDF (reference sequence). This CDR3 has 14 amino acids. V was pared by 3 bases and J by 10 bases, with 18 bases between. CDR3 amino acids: CATSRDPEEGRAFF. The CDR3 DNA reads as TGTGCCACCAGCAGGGACCCCGAGGAGGGTCGAGCTTTCTTT. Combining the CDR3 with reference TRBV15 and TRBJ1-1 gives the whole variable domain DAMVIQNPRYQVTQFGKPVTLSCSQTLNHNVMYWYQQKSSQAPKLLFHYYDKDFNNEADTPDNFQSRRPNTSFCFLDIRSPGLGDTAMYLCATSRDPEEGRAFFGQGTRLTVV.

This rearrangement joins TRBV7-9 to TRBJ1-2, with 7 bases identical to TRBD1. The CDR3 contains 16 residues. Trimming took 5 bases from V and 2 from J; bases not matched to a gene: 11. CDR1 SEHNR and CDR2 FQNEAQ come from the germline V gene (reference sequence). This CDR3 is CASSLPGDSENYGYTF. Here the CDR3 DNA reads TGTGCCAGCAGCCTACCCGGGGACAGCGAAAACTATGGCTACACCTTC.

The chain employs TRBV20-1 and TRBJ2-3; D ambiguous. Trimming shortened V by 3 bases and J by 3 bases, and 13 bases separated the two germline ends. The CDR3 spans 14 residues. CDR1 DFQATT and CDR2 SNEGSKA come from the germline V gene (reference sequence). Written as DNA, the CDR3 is TGCAGTGCTAGTTCTACCTTCTCTACAGATACGCAGTATTTT. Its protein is CSASSTFSTDTQYF.

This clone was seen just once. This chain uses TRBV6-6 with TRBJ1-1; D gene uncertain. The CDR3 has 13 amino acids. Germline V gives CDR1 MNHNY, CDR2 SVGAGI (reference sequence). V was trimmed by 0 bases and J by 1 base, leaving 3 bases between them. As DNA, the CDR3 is TGTGCCAGCAGTTACTCGCAGAACACTGAAGCTTTCTTT. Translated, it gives CASSYSQNTEAFF.

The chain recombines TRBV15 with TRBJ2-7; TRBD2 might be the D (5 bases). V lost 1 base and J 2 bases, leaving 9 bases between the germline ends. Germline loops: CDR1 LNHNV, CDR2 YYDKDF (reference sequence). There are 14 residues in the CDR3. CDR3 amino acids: CATSRVWETYEQYF. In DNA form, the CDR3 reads TGTGCCACCAGCAGAGTCTGGGAGACCTACGAGCAGTACTTC.

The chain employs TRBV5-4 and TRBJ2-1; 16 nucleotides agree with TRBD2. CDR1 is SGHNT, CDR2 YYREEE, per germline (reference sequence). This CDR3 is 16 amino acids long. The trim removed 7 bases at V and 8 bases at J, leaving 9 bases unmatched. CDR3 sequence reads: CASAGTSGGVRDEQFF. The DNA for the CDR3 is TGTGCCAGCGCCGGGACTAGCGGGGGGGTAAGGGATGAGCAGTTCTTC.

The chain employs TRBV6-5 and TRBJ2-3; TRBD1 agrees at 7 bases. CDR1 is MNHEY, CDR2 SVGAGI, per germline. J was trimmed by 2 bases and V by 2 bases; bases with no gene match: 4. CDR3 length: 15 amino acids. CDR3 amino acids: CASSYLGQSTDTQYF. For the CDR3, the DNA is TGTGCCAGCAGTTACCTGGGACAGTCCACAGATACGCAGTATTTT.

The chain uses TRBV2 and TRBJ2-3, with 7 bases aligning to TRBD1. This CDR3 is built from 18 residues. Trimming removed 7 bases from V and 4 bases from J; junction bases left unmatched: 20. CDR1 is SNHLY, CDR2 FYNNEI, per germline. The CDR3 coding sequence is TGTGCCAGCACTCGGGGACAGTCCCACTCCTCTTCCCCAGATACGCAGTATTTT. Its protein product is CASTRGQSHSSSPDTQYF.

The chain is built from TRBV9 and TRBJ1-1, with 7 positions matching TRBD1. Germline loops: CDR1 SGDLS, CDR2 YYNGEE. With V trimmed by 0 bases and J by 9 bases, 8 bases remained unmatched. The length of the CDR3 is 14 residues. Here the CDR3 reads CASSVVGTASQAFF. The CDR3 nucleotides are TGTGCCAGCAGCGTAGTGGGGACAGCGAGCCAAGCTTTCTTT.

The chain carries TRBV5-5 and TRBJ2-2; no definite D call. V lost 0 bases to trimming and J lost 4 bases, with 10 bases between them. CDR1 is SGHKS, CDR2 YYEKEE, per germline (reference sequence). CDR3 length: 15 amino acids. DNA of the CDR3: TGTGCCAGCAGCTTGGTGGTGCCCCCCACCGGGGAGCTGTTTTTT. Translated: CASSLVVPPTGELFF. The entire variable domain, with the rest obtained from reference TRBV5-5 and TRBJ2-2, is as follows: DAGVTQSPTHLIKTRGQQVTLRCSPISGHKSVSWYQQVLGQGPQFIFQYYEKEERGRGNFPDRFSARQFPNYSSELNVNALLLGDSALYLCASSLVVPPTGELFFGEGSRLTVL.

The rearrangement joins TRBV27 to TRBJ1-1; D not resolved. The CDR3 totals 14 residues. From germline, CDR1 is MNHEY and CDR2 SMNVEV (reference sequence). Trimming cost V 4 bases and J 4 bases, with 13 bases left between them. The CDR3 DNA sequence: TGTGCCAGCAGTTCGGACGGGTCAGGCACTGAAGCTTTCTTT. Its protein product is CASSSDGSGTEAFF.

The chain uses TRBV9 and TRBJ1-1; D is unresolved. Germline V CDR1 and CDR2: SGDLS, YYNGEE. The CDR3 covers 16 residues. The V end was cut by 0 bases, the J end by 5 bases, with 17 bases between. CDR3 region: CASSVVGGLPSTEAFF. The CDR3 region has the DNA TGTGCCAGCAGCGTAGTTGGAGGTCTTCCTTCGACTGAAGCTTTCTTT. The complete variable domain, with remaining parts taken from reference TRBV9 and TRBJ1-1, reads DSGVTQTPKHLITATGQRVTLRCSPRSGDLSVYWYQQSLDQGLQFLIQYYNGEERAKGNILERFSAQQFPDLHSELNLSSLELGDSALYFCASSVVGGLPSTEAFFGQGTRLTVV.

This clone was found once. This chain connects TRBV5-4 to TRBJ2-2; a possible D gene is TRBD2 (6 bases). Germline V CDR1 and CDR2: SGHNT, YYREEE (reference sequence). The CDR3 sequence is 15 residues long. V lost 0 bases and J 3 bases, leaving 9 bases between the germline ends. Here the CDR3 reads CASSLAGRYTGELFF. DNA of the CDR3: TGTGCCAGCAGCTTGGCGGGGAGGTACACCGGGGAGCTGTTTTTT.

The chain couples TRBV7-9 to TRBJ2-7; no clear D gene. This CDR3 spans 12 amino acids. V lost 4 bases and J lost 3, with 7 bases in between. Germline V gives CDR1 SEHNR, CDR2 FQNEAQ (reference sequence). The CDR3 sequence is CASSWTGYEQYF. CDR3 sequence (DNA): TGTGCCAGCAGCTGGACGGGCTACGAGCAGTACTTC.

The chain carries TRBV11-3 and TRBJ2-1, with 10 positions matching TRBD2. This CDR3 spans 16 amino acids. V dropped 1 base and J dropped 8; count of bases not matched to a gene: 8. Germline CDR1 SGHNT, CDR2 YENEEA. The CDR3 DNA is TGTGCCAGCAGCTTAGTCTCCAGCGGGGGGGCCCATGAGCAGTTCTTC. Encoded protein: CASSLVSSGGAHEQFF.